The next 29 T cell receptor beta chains were all read from a single sample in a study of cytomegalovirus exposure and HLA in healthy donors. The PCR was carried out with 60 Vbeta primers and 13 Jbeta primers. Data came from immunoSEQ multiplex PCR; TCRdb stores just in-frame clones and leaves some out. The sample yields 150,000 to 200,000 clones, 60% to 85% seen once. Input material: PBMCs. Receptor source: a woman between 40 and 55 years old in good health and CMV-seronegative.

The genes are TRBV4-1 and TRBJ1-5; D is uncertain. The V gene's germline CDR1 is MGHRA and CDR2 YSYEKL. This CDR3 has 14 amino acids. V lost 0 bases to trimming and J lost 6 bases, with 9 bases between them. CDR3 nucleotides: TGCGCCAGCAGCCAAGAGTTGGGCTTTCAGCCCCAGCATTTT. Residues: CASSQELGFQPQHF.

The rearrangement joins TRBV21-1 to TRBJ2-7; TRBD1 is the table's D call, not checked against the DNA. TRBV21-1 is marked as a pseudogene. This CDR3 region has 15 residues. CDR3 residues: CASSKPLDSYYEQYV. DNA for the CDR3: TGTGCCAGCAGCAAACCCCTGGACAGCTACTACGAGCAGTACGTC.

V is TRBV4-3 and J is TRBJ1-1; 7 bases map to TRBD1. The V segment lost 3 bases and the J segment 2 bases; nucleotides outside the gene matches: 6. Per the germline V gene, CDR1 is LGHNA and CDR2 is YSLEER. This CDR3 has 15 amino acids. CDR3 residues: CASSQATGANTEAFF. The CDR3, as DNA: TGCGCCAGCAGCCAGGCAACAGGGGCCAACACTGAAGCTTTCTTT.

On this clone itself: This sample includes further DNA sequences coding for the same CDR3. The chain couples TRBV7-8 to TRBJ2-2; possible D gene TRBD2, 5 bases. Germline values: CDR1 SGHVS, CDR2 FQNEAQ. V gave up 5 bases and J gave up 4 bases, with 11 bases separating them. The CDR3 sequence is 14 residues long. This chain's CDR3 is CASSATSPTGELFF. The CDR3 DNA sequence: TGTGCCAGCAGCGCAACTAGTCCCACCGGGGAGCTGTTTTTT.

The chain joins TRBV4-1 to TRBJ2-7; a possible D gene is TRBD2 (5 bases). Germline V lookup: CDR1 MGHRA, CDR2 YSYEKL. V was shortened by 0 bases and J by 3 bases, with 15 bases between the two germline ends. There are 16 residues in the CDR3. The CDR3 coding sequence is TGCGCCAGCAGCCAAGATGGGAGTTTCCTGGGCTACGAGCAGTACTTC. Residues: CASSQDGSFLGYEQYF.

V and J are TRBV27 and TRBJ2-5; 8 bases match TRBD2. This CDR3 has 15 amino acids. Trimming took 5 bases from V and 5 from J; bases not matched to a gene: 10. Germline lookup yields CDR1 MNHEY and CDR2 SMNVEV (reference sequence). The CDR3 nucleotides read TGTGCCAGCAGTCTTTCCGGGGGGGGAGAGGAGACCCAGTACTTC. It is translated as CASSLSGGGEETQYF.

This sequence joins TRBV5-1 and TRBJ2-3, with TRBD2 matching over 9 bases. V was clipped by 4 bases and J by 6 bases; unmatched bases: 12. The V gene's germline CDR1 is SGHRS and CDR2 YFSETQ. This CDR3 comprises 16 residues. Written as DNA, the CDR3 is TGCGCCAGCAGCCGCGAGGCGGGAGGGATCGTCGATACGCAGTATTTT. Its translation: CASSREAGGIVDTQYF. Full variable domain (outside the CDR3, taken from reference TRBV5-1 and TRBJ2-3): KAGVTQTPRYLIKTRGQQVTLSCSPISGHRSVSWYQQTPGQGLQFLFEYFSETQRNKGNFPGRFSGRQFSNSRSEMNVSTLELGDSALYLCASSREAGGIVDTQYFGPGTRLTVL.

The rearrangement joins TRBV5-1 to TRBJ2-3; 8 positions match TRBD1. V lost 6 bases to trimming and J lost 3 bases; unmatched junction nucleotides: 9. Germline-derived CDR1 and CDR2 are SGHRS and YFSETQ. The CDR3 extends over 15 amino acids. CDR3 sequence reads: CASKAATGVTDTQYF. The CDR3 region has the DNA TGCGCCAGCAAAGCCGCGACAGGGGTGACAGATACGCAGTATTTT.

As concerns this clone: No DNA is shown, since the ends of the CDR3 on it are uncertain; the CDR3 is the one TCRdb lists. V is TRBV6-1 and J is TRBJ2-3; the table's D call, TRBD1, was not checked against the DNA. Per the germline V gene, CDR1 is MNHNS and CDR2 is SASEGT. The CDR3 is 14 residues long, ends included. CDR3 amino acids: CASILDRGTDTQYF.

About this clone itself: Distinct nucleotide sequences in the sample also encode this CDR3. The rearrangement joins TRBV19 to TRBJ2-2; 14 positions match TRBD2. The V and J ends lost 10 bases and 3 bases, in that order; junction bases with no gene match: 19. The germline gives CDR1 LNHDA, CDR2 SQIVND (reference sequence). The CDR3 consists of 20 residues. CDR3 coding DNA: TGTGCCACCGCACTCTCGGGACTAGCGGGAGACCTCGCACACACCGGGGAGCTGTTTTTT. Its protein is CATALSGLAGDLAHTGELFF.

The chain joins TRBV7-3 to TRBJ2-1; 15 nucleotides line up with TRBD2. J was trimmed by 5 bases and V by 5 bases; bases with no gene match: 7. Looked up from germline, CDR1 is SGHTA and CDR2 is FQGTGA. The CDR3 consists of 17 residues. The CDR3 DNA sequence: TGTGCCAGCAGCCCGGGGACTAGCGGGAGGTTTGACAATGAGCAGTTCTTC. Its protein product is CASSPGTSGRFDNEQFF.

Only one count was recorded for this clone. The genes are TRBV4-3 and TRBJ2-1, with D maybe TRBD2 (6 bases). This CDR3 comprises 13 residues. V lost 0 bases and J 10 bases, leaving 10 bases between the germline ends. Germline V gene sequence: CDR1 LGHNA, CDR2 YSLEER. The CDR3 protein is CASSQELAREQFF. CDR3 DNA: TGCGCCAGCAGCCAAGAACTAGCTCGGGAGCAGTTCTTC.

The chain has TRBV11-3 and TRBJ2-3; 12 bases agree with TRBD2. Per the germline V gene, CDR1 is SGHNT and CDR2 is YENEEA. This CDR3 contains 18 residues. V lost 0 bases to trimming and J lost 0 bases; unmatched junction nucleotides: 4. In DNA form, the CDR3 reads TGTGCCAGCAGCTTAGAAACCGGGACTAGCGGGAGCACAGATACGCAGTATTTT. Residues: CASSLETGTSGSTDTQYF.

The chain is built from TRBV4-1 and TRBJ2-7; D is undetermined. This CDR3 comprises 15 residues. Trimming took off 1 base at V and 3 bases at J, with 13 bases between the two ends. Germline CDR1 reads MGHRA; CDR2 reads YSYEKL. This chain's CDR3 is CASSQVQLENYEQYF. CDR3 bases: TGCGCCAGCAGCCAAGTTCAATTGGAGAACTACGAGCAGTACTTC.

The chain uses TRBV18 and TRBJ2-5; 9 positions agree with TRBD2. Per germline, CDR1 KGHSH and CDR2 LQKENI. There are 16 residues in the CDR3. The V and J ends lost 1 base and 1 base, in that order; junction bases with no gene match: 4. The CDR3, as DNA: TGTGCCAGCTCACCACTATCTAGCGGGACCCAAGAGACCCAGTACTTC. Translated, it gives CASSPLSSGTQETQYF.

The chain has TRBV7-3 and TRBJ2-1; D is possibly TRBD2 (6 bases). This CDR3 is built from 13 residues. V was cut by 4 bases and J by 6 bases, with 10 bases left in between. The germline V gene encodes CDR1 SGHTA and CDR2 FQGTGA. The CDR3 region is CASSSIGGNEQFF. The CDR3 bases are TGTGCCAGCAGCTCCATCGGGGGCAATGAGCAGTTCTTC.

The rearrangement links TRBV7-3 to TRBJ1-5; no definite D call. CDR3 length: 13 amino acids. CDR1 and CDR2 from the germline V gene are SGHTA and FQGTGA. V gave up 3 bases and J gave up 6 bases, with 9 bases separating them. CDR3 residues: CASSLRSSQPQHF. CDR3 sequence (DNA): TGTGCCAGCAGCTTGCGGAGTAGTCAGCCCCAGCATTTT.

The table lists this clone with a few counts. The chain employs TRBV28 and TRBJ2-1, with 14 bases that match TRBD2. Germline V gene data show CDR1 as MDHEN and CDR2 as SYDVKM. The ends lost 5 bases at V and 9 bases at J; junction bases unmatched: 6. The CDR3 has 15 amino acids. This CDR3 is CASSPRLAGGGEQFF. Written as DNA, the CDR3 is TGTGCCAGCAGTCCCAGACTAGCGGGAGGGGGTGAGCAGTTCTTC.

V and J are TRBV7-9 and TRBJ2-3; TRBD1 agrees at 8 bases. With 5 bases clipped from V and 1 base from J, the junction kept 8 bases outside the gene matches. The CDR3 is 16 amino acids. Germline V gives CDR1 SEHNR, CDR2 FQNEAQ (reference sequence). CDR3 coding DNA: TGTGCCAGCAGCCTCACAGGGGGAAAGGGCACAGATACGCAGTATTTT. Translation: CASSLTGGKGTDTQYF.

The V call is TRBV6-5, the J call TRBJ2-2, with no clear D. The CDR3 is 14 residues long. Germline CDR1 reads MNHEY; CDR2 reads SVGAGI. The ends were cut back, 5 bases at V and 3 bases at J, with 10 bases in the middle. In DNA, the CDR3 is TGTGCCAGCAGTAGATTCGGTGACACCGGGGAGCTGTTTTTT. Translating gives CASSRFGDTGELFF.

The chain combines TRBV19 with TRBJ2-1, with 14 bases fitting TRBD2. Per germline, CDR1 LNHDA and CDR2 SQIVND (reference sequence). With 6 bases clipped from V and 4 bases from J, the junction kept 5 bases outside the gene matches. CDR3 length equals 16 residues. In DNA form, the CDR3 reads TGTGCCAGTAGCCTGACTAGCGGGAGGGGGTACAATGAGCAGTTCTTC. Translated, it gives CASSLTSGRGYNEQFF.

The rearrangement links TRBV5-1 to TRBJ1-1; D may be TRBD1 (5 bases). Germline assignment: CDR1 SGHRS and CDR2 YFSETQ. Trimming removed 5 bases at V and 3 bases at J, with 14 bases between. The CDR3 is 14 residues long. CDR3 region: CASSANRFDTEAFF. In DNA, the CDR3 is TGCGCCAGCAGTGCAAACAGGTTTGACACTGAAGCTTTCTTT.

This sequence joins TRBV9 and TRBJ2-5; TRBD1 matches 9 bases. V gave up 4 bases and J gave up 5 bases; unmatched junction bases: 9. CDR3 length: 15 amino acids. Looked up from germline, CDR1 is SGDLS and CDR2 is YYNGEE. CDR3 in DNA: TGTGCCAGCAGCCCAACCGGGACAGGGTTTGAGACCCAGTACTTC. This encodes CASSPTGTGFETQYF.

The V and J genes are TRBV7-2 and TRBJ2-1, with TRBD2 matching over 7 bases. V dropped 7 bases and J dropped 6; count of bases not matched to a gene: 9. This CDR3 spans 14 amino acids. Germline V CDR1 and CDR2: SGHTA, FQGNSA. The CDR3 protein is CASTQNGRFNEQFF. For the CDR3, the DNA is TGTGCCAGCACCCAAAACGGGAGGTTCAATGAGCAGTTCTTC.

This clone was detected once. V is TRBV2 and J is TRBJ2-1; TRBD2 agrees at 7 bases. The germline V gene has CDR1 SNHLY and CDR2 FYNNEI. This CDR3 is 15 amino acids long. V shed 8 bases and J 3 bases; nucleotides not matched to a gene: 10. The chain's CDR3 is CASCINSGIYNEQFF. CDR3 in DNA: TGTGCCAGCTGTATCAACAGCGGGATCTACAATGAGCAGTTCTTC.

The chain has TRBV2 and TRBJ1-2, with D tentatively TRBD1 (6 bases). Germline values: CDR1 SNHLY, CDR2 FYNNEI. The ends were cut back, 7 bases at V and 6 bases at J, with 21 bases in the middle. This CDR3 has 15 amino acids. CDR3 loop: CASTNAGGVKDGYTF. The CDR3 DNA reads as TGTGCCAGCACGAATGCGGGGGGCGTCAAGGATGGCTACACCTTC.

The chain is built from TRBV18 and TRBJ1-1; 8 nucleotides agree with TRBD1. The CDR3 is made up of 16 amino acids. CDR1 and CDR2 from the germline V gene are KGHSH and LQKENI. The V and J ends lost 3 bases and 3 bases, in that order; junction bases with no gene match: 9. The chain's CDR3 is CASSPTGQGTYTEAFF. For the CDR3, the DNA is TGTGCCAGCTCACCCACTGGACAGGGAACCTACACTGAAGCTTTCTTT.

The chain employs TRBV1 and TRBJ2-1; the table's TRBD2 call for D was not verified on the DNA. TRBV1 is flagged as a pseudogene. The CDR3 is 16 amino acids. CDR3 in amino acids: CTSSQVAGLADNEQFF. The CDR3 nucleotides are TGCACCAGCAGCCAAGTGGCCGGACTAGCGGACAATGAGCAGTTCTTC.

Points on this clone: The germline gene is not matched at one end of the junction; a read error may be the cause. The chain carries TRBV19 and TRBJ1-4; D remains unclear. Germline CDR1 is LNHDA and CDR2 is SQIVND (reference sequence). CDR3 length: 13 residues. The CDR3 region is CASSKPPGLFPIF. The CDR3 DNA follows: TGTGCCAGTAGTAAACCTCCAGGACTTTTCCCGATTTTT.